The clone carrying this T cell receptor (beta chain) was recorded a few times. What it recognizes is unknown. KT2, a clone with a known TCR, was spiked into unfractionated PBMC. A range of KT2-to-PBMC ratios was made using fixed PBMC numbers. Trimming left V 2 bases short and J 6 bases short, with 5 bases between. This CDR3 has 13 residues. This sample was taken from a study of quantifying T cell responses using KT2 cells. At the level of the study: RNA was reverse transcribed with TCR alpha and beta constant-region primers.

Study-level points and caveats: Counts of KT2 alpha and beta sequences rose linearly with the number of KT2 cells added.

A single-stranded UMI oligo with SP2 sequence was ligated to cDNA 3' ends. The first PCR ran 4 to 5 cycles with an equimolar RC1.1 and RC1.2 beta primer mix. Using its own MiXCR run on the UMI-ligation and nested PCR reads, TCRdb lists one record per CDR3 protein. The data contain over 55,000 distinct CDR3 sequences, roughly an eighth of them singletons. This sequence was found in a human donor. The specimen was PBMCs spiked with cells of the T cell clone KT2. The rearrangement links TRBV12-3 or TRBV12-4 to TRBJ1-6; D gene ambiguous. CDR3 DNA sequence: TGTGCCAGCAGTTTACAGATTAATTCACCCCTCCACTTT. This gives the protein CASSLQINSPLHF.